This T cell receptor (beta chain) is from a study of T-cell reconstitution after alpha-beta-depleted transplantation in children. The authors prepared the TCRbeta library with unique molecular identifiers. TCRdb independently ran MiXCR on the PCR reads; one entry per CDR3 protein. The repertoire consists of roughly 100,000 distinct CDR3 sequences, with roughly 8.8% occurring once and the leading ten covering 6.9%. Germline-derived CDR1 and CDR2 are DFQATT and SNEGSKA (reference sequence). V was pared by 5 bases and J by 4 bases, with 10 bases of the junction left unmatched. The CDR3 runs to 14 residues. This clonotype was seen ten or more times.

The sample here was PBMCs from the stem cell graft donor, taken from the stem cell graft. This chain uses TRBV20-1 with TRBJ1-2, with 7 bases that match TRBD1. The source is a human donor who donated a stem cell graft to a child with congenital amegakaryocytic thrombocytopenia. The CDR3 sequence: CSASTGSHAYGYTF. DNA for the CDR3: TGCAGTGCTTCGACAGGGAGTCACGCCTATGGCTACACCTTC.